This is a list of T cell receptor beta chains from one sample in a study of OX40 agonist ivuxolimab in advanced cancers. Only in-frame clones appear in the TCRdb table, and some are missing; sequencing was by immunoSEQ multiplex PCR. The repertoire holds roughly 43,000 clones, with 70% to 85% as singletons. Sequenced material: CD4+ or CD8+ T cells sorted from blood, taken in a trial of the OX40 agonist ivuxolimab. The receptor source for this set is an adult with an advanced solid tumor such as melanoma, head and neck, liver or kidney cancer. CDR3s include the opening cysteine and the closing phenylalanine or tryptophan. D genes are given only for firm matches. Size is stated for part of the rows, as once, few or many counts, or as a class when the clone is expanded.

TRBV29-1	NA	TRBJ2-2	NA	TGCAGCGCGGCCGCGGCCCCGGGGGGCGAGGCCACCGGGGAGCTGTTTTTT	CSAAAAPGGEATGELFF
TRBV9	NA	TRBJ2-2	NA	TGTGCCAGCAGCGTAGCTTTAGGGATGAACACCGGGGAGCTGTTTTTT	CASSVALGMNTGELFF
TRBV28	NA	TRBJ1-2	NA	TGTGCCAGCAGTTTACCCCAGGACGGGAAGCACACCTTC	CASSLPQDGKHTF
TRBV6-1	NA	TRBJ1-5	NA	TGTGCCAGCAGTGACTATCAGCCCCAGCATTTT	CASSDYQPQHF
TRBV5-1	TRBD2	TRBJ2-1	once	TGCGCCAGCAGCATAACAGTAAGCGGGAACAATGAGCAGTTCTTC	CASSITVSGNNEQFF
TRBV10-3	NA	TRBJ1-2	NA	TGTGCCATCGGGGGACGGGACCGGGCGGACTATGGCTACACCTTC	CAIGGRDRADYGYTF
TRBV29-1	NA	TRBJ1-1	NA	TGCAGCGTTGTTCCCACGGGGAACACTGAAGCTTTCTTT	CSVVPTGNTEAFF
TRBV13	NA	TRBJ2-2	NA	TGTGCCAGCAGCACCCGGACCGCGCAGTCCGCCGGGGAGCTGTTTTTT	CASSTRTAQSAGELFF
TRBV30	NA	TRBJ1-6	NA	TGTGCCTGGAGTGTCATGTCGGGTTCACCCCTCCACTTT	CAWSVMSGSPLHF
TRBV7-8	NA	TRBJ1-2	NA	TGTGCCAGCAGCTTAGAGTTCAGGGCCCGGGGCTATGGCTACACCTTC	CASSLEFRARGYGYTF
TRBV14	NA	TRBJ2-5	few	TGTGCCAGCAGCCAATCATCCCCAGAGACCCAGTACTTC	CASSQSSPETQYF
TRBV5-5	TRBD1	TRBJ2-7	NA	TGTGCCAGCAGCTTCGAGGGACAGGGTTATAGAGGGCAGTACTTC	CASSFEGQGYRGQYF
TRBV7-2	NA	TRBJ2-5	NA	TGTGCCAGCAGCTTTTCGGGGGAGACCCAGTACTTC	CASSFSGETQYF
TRBV6-5	NA	TRBJ2-2	NA	TGTGCCAGCAGGGGGATCACCGGGGAGCTGTTTTTT	CASRGITGELFF
TRBV19	NA	TRBJ2-7	NA	TGTGCCAGTAGTAAGAGACCGGGACACACTTGGGAGCAGTACTTC	CASSKRPGHTWEQYF
TRBV5-6	TRBD1	TRBJ1-4	NA	TGTGCCAGCAGCACACCCTTACAGGGGGCCGGTGAAAAACTGTTTTTT	CASSTPLQGAGEKLFF
TRBV19	TRBD1	TRBJ2-3	NA	TGTGCCAGTAGTATTCCCTTCCGGGACAGGGGCCAGGATACGCAGTATTTT	CASSIPFRDRGQDTQYF
TRBV2	NA	TRBJ2-7	NA	TGTGCCAGCAGTGAAGCGCTTCGCGTTTGGGACTTC	CASSEALRVWDF
TRBV5-6	NA	TRBJ2-3	few	TGTGCCAGCAGCTTTTTGACAGATACGCAGTATTTT	CASSFLTDTQYF
TRBV19	NA	TRBJ1-1	once	TGTGCCAGTAGATTGTTCCAGGGTTGGGGGAACACTGAAGCTTTCTTT	CASRLFQGWGNTEAFF
TRBV6-1	NA	TRBJ1-6	NA	TGTGCCAGCAGTGAAGGCGGGCTACCGAGCTCCTATAATTCACCCCTCCACTTT	CASSEGGLPSSYNSPLHF
TRBV5-1	TRBD2	TRBJ2-1	NA	TGCGCCAGCCATAATCCCGGGACTAGCGAAAATGAGCAGTTCTTC	CASHNPGTSENEQFF
TRBV10-3	TRBD2	TRBJ2-7	once	TGTGCCATCAGTGCTAGCGGGGGTAGGGACGAGCAGTACTTC	CAISASGGRDEQYF
TRBV27	NA	TRBJ2-5	NA	TGTGCCAGCAGTAGCCTGACCCAAGAGACCCAGTACTTC	CASSSLTQETQYF
TRBV2	NA	TRBJ1-6	NA	TGTGCCAGCATGACCTCCTATAATTCACCCCTCCACTTT	CASMTSYNSPLHF
TRBV7-8	NA	TRBJ2-1	NA	TGTGCCAGCAGCTTAGCGTGGAGCCCAGGGGATGAGCAGTTCTTC	CASSLAWSPGDEQFF
TRBV4-1	NA	TRBJ2-3	NA	TGCGCCAGCAGCCAAGGACAGAGCCCCACAGATACGCAGTATTTT	CASSQGQSPTDTQYF
TRBV6-1	NA	TRBJ1-1	NA	TGTGCCAGCAGTATTAGGGGGGGTACTGAAGCTTTCTTT	CASSIRGGTEAFF
TRBV29-1	TRBD1	TRBJ1-1	few	TGCAGCGTCGCCGCAGGACAGGGGACCGAAGCTTTCTTT	CSVAAGQGTEAFF
TRBV6-5	NA	TRBJ1-2	NA	TGTGCCAGCTCTGAGACAGGAGGGTATGGCTACACCTTC	CASSETGGYGYTF
TRBV5-1	NA	TRBJ2-1	NA	TGCGCCAGCAGCCTCAGGGGGGCGAGCTCCTACAATGAGCAGTTCTTC	CASSLRGASSYNEQFF
TRBV30	TRBD1	TRBJ1-6	NA	TGTGCCTGGAGTGTTTCGCGGCCAGGGGGCACCTATAATTCACCCCTCCACTTT	CAWSVSRPGGTYNSPLHF
TRBV29-1	NA	TRBJ2-2	NA	TGCAGCGTCGACAGAGGGGCCACCGGGGAGCTGTTTTTT	CSVDRGATGELFF
TRBV6-1	NA	TRBJ2-5	NA	TGTGCCAGCAGCCGGACAGAAGAGACCCAGTACTTC	CASSRTEETQYF
TRBV25-1	NA	TRBJ2-3	NA	TGTGCCAGCAGTCGCTTAGATACGCAGTATTTT	CASSRLDTQYF
TRBV30	TRBD1	TRBJ1-6	NA	TGTGCCTGTCAACAGGGGTCGGATAATTCACCCCTCCACTTT	CACQQGSDNSPLHF
TRBV2	NA	TRBJ2-3	few	TGTGCCAGCAGTTGGGGGGATACGCAGTATTTT	CASSWGDTQYF
TRBV15	TRBD1	TRBJ1-2	NA	TGTGCCACCAGCAGAGATCTCGGAAGGAGGGGGCACGATGGCTACACCTTC	CATSRDLGRRGHDGYTF
TRBV10-3	NA	TRBJ2-7	NA	TGTGCCATCAGTGATAGGGCAGGGGCGGACGAGCAGTACTTC	CAISDRAGADEQYF
TRBV6-1	NA	TRBJ1-5	once	TGTGCCAGCAGTGGGGGCAGGGTTCGTCAGCCCCAGCATTTT	CASSGGRVRQPQHF
TRBV27	NA	TRBJ1-2	once	TGTGCCAGCAGGCCCCAAACAGCGTATGGCTACACCTTC	CASRPQTAYGYTF
TRBV15	NA	TRBJ1-1	NA	TGTGCCACCAGCGGCGATTTGAACACTGAAGCTTTCTTT	CATSGDLNTEAFF
TRBV7-2	NA	TRBJ2-7	NA	TGTGCCAGCAGCTTAGTTCTCGGAGAGCAGTACTTC	CASSLVLGEQYF
TRBV7-8	NA	TRBJ2-7	NA	TGTGCCAGCAGCGCATTAAGCTACGAGCAGTACTTC	CASSALSYEQYF